Each of the 2 T cell receptor beta chains below was sequenced from the same sample in a study of naive and memory T cell subsets. The antigens of these receptors remain unknown. General observations from the study: A few larger clonotypes appeared in naive repertoires, especially CD8, possibly memory cells re-expressing CD45RA.

The beta constant-region primer was an equimolar mix of two oligonucleotides covering TRBC1 and TRBC2. Nested alpha and beta constant-region primers with the SP2 primer drove four PCR rounds on ligated cDNA. A single record per CDR3 protein comes from TCRdb applying MiXCR to the UMI-ligation and nested PCR reads. The sample includes roughly 100,000 distinct CDR3 sequences, about 14% seen only once; the top ten take roughly 2.8%. Sequencing was carried out using naive CD8+ T cells from blood. These receptors all stem from a human donor in good health.

The chain's CDR3 is CATSRAPGTPNQPQHF. Here the CDR3 DNA reads TGTGCCACCAGCAGAGCCCCCGGGACACCAAATCAGCCCCAGCATTTT. The chain carries TRBV15 and TRBJ1-5, with D perhaps matching TRBD1 (6 bases). CDR1 LNHNV and CDR2 YYDKDF come from the germline V gene (reference sequence). The CDR3 is made up of 16 amino acids. Trimming removed 1 base at V and 4 bases at J, with 14 bases between.

Note on this clonotype: One base away lies a much larger clone, so this may be a sequencing read error. V is TRBV20-1 and J is TRBJ2-7, with a weak D call TRBD1 (6 bases). The CDR3 spans 12 residues. Between the trimmed V and J ends, which lost 4 bases and 3 bases, there was a span of 10 bases. CDR1 DFQATT and CDR2 SNEGSKA come from the germline V gene (reference sequence). The DNA of the CDR3 is TGCAGTGCTACCCGGGACAACTACGAGCAGTACTTC. This codes for CSATRDNYEQYF.